The clone carrying this T cell receptor (beta chain) is deemed medium-sized (0.01 to 0.1%) by its frequency. The sample is drawn from a study of cytomegalovirus exposure and HLA in healthy donors. Study details: Genotyping of more than 300 donors showed that 65% to 90% belonged to the Caucasian-associated ancestry cluster.

The CDR3 sequence is 14 residues long. Germline V gene lookup returns CDR1 LNHDA and CDR2 SQIVND (reference sequence). Trimming shortened V by 3 bases and J by 4 bases, and 12 bases separated the two germline ends. PCR was performed using 60 Vbeta and 13 Jbeta primers. Sequencing was performed with immunoSEQ multiplex PCR; in TCRdb, only in-frame clones are kept and a portion is missing. This sample's table has around 34,000 clones. What was sequenced was PBMCs. The V call is TRBV19, the J call TRBJ1-1; D is ambiguous. This TCR was recovered from a woman in her 40s in good health and CMV-seropositive. In DNA, the CDR3 is TGTGCCAGTAGTATCAGGATATCGACCACTGAAGCTTTCTTT. Residues: CASSIRISTTEAFF.